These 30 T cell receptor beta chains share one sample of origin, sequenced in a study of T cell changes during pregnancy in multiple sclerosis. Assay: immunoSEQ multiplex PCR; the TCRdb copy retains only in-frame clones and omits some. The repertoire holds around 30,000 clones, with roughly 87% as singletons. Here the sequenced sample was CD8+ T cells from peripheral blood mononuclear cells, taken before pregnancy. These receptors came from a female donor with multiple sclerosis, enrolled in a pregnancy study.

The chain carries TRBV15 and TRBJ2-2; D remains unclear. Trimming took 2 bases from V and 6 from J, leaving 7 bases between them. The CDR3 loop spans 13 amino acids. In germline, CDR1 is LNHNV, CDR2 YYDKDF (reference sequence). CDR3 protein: CATSRPVPGELFF. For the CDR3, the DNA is TGTGCCACCAGCAGACCGGTGCCCGGGGAGCTGTTTTTT.

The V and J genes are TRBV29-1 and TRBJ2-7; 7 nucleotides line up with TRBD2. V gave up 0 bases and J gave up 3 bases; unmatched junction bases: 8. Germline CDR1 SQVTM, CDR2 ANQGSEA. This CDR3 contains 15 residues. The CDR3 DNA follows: TGCAGCGTTGAAGAGGCGGGAGCTGGCTACTACGAGCAGTACTTC. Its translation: CSVEEAGAGYYEQYF.

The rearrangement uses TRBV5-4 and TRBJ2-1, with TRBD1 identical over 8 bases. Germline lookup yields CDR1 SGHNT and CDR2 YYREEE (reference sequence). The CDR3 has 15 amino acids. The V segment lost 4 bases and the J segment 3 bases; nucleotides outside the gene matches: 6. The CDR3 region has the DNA TGTGCCAGCAGCATCGGACAGGGCGACTACAATGAGCAGTTCTTC. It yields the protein CASSIGQGDYNEQFF. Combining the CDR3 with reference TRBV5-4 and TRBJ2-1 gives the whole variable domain ETGVTQSPTHLIKTRGQQVTLRCSSQSGHNTVSWYQQALGQGPQFIFQYYREEENGRGNFPPRFSGLQFPNYSSELNVNALELDDSALYLCASSIGQGDYNEQFFGPGTRLTVL.

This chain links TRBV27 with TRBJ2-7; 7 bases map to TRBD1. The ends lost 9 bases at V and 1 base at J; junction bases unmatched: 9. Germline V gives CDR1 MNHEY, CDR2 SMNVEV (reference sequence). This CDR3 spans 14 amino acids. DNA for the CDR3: TGTGCCAGTACCGGGACAGTGAGATCCTACGAGCAGTACTTC. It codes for CASTGTVRSYEQYF.

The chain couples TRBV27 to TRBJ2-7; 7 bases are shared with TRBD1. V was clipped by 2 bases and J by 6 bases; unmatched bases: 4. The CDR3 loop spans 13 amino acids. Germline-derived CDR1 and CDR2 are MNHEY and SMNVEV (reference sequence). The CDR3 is CASSLPGTVEQYF. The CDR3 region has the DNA TGTGCCAGCAGTTTACCCGGGACAGTCGAGCAGTACTTC.

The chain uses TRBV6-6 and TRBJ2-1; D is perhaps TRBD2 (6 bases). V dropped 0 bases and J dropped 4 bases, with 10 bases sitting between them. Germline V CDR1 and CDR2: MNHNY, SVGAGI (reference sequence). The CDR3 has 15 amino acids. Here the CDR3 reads CASSYSGTPYNEQFF. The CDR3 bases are TGTGCCAGCAGTTACTCCGGGACTCCTTACAATGAGCAGTTCTTC.

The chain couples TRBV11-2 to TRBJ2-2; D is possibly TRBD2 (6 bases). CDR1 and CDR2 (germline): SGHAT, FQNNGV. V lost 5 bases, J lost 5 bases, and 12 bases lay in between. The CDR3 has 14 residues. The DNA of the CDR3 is TGTGCCAGCAGCAAAGATGGGGGGACCGGGGAGCTGTTTTTT. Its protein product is CASSKDGGTGELFF. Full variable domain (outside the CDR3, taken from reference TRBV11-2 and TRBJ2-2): EAGVAQSPRYKIIEKRQSVAFWCNPISGHATLYWYQQILGQGPKLLIQFQNNGVVDDSQLPKDRFSAERLKGVDSTLKIQPAKLEDSAVYLCASSKDGGTGELFFGEGSRLTVL.

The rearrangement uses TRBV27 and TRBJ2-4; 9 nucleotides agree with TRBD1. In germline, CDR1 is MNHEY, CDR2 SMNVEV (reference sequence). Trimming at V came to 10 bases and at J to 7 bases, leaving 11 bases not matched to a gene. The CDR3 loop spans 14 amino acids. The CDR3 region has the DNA TGTGCCACCGCAGACAGGGGGGTGTATAACATTCAGTACTTC. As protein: CATADRGVYNIQYF.

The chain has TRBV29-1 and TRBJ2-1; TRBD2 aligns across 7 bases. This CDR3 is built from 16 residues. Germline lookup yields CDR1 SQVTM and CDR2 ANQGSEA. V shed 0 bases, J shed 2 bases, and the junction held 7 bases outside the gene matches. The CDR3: CSVEDLLAGAYNEQFF. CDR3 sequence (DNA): TGCAGCGTTGAAGACTTACTGGCGGGGGCCTACAATGAGCAGTTCTTC.

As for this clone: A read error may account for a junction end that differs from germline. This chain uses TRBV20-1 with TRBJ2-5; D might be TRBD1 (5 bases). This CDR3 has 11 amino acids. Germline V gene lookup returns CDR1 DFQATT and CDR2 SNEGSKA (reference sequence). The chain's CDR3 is CSARPDSFFHF. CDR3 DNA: TGCAGTGCTAGACCTGACAGCTTCTTCCACTTC.

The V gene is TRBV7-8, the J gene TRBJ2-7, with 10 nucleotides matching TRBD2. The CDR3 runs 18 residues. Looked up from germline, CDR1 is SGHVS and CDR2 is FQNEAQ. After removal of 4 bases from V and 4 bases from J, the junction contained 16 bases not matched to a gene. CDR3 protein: CASSSPDRLAGGRYEQYF. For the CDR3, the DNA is TGTGCCAGCAGCTCCCCGGATCGACTAGCGGGCGGGCGGTACGAGCAGTACTTC.

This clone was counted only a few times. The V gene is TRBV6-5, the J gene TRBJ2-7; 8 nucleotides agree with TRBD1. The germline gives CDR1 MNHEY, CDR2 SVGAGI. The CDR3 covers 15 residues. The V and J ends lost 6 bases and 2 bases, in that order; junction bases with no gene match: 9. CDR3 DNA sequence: TGTGCCAGCAGGGAATCGCAGGGGGCAGCCTACGAGCAGTACTTC. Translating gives CASRESQGAAYEQYF.

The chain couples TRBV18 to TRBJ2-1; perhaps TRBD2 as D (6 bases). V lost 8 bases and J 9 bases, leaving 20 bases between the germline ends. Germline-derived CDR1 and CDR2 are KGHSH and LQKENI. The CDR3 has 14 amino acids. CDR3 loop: CASREGLPRREQFF. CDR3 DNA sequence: TGTGCCAGCCGAGAGGGACTTCCTCGTCGTGAGCAGTTCTTC.

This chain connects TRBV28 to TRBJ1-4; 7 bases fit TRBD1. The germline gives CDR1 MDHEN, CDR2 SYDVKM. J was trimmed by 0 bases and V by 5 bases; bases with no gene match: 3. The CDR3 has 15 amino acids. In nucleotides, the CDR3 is TGTGCCAGCAGTGTTGGGACAGCAACTAATGAAAAACTGTTTTTT. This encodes CASSVGTATNEKLFF.

The CDR3 sequence is CASSHTGWREETQYF. The CDR3 nucleotides read TGTGCCAGCAGCCACACGGGGTGGCGGGAAGAGACCCAGTACTTC. V usage is TRBV13 and J usage is TRBJ2-5; weak D call: TRBD2 (5 bases). V shed 5 bases and J shed 3 bases, with 16 bases lying between them. There are 15 residues in the CDR3. Germline CDR1 is PRHDT and CDR2 is FYEKMQ (reference sequence).

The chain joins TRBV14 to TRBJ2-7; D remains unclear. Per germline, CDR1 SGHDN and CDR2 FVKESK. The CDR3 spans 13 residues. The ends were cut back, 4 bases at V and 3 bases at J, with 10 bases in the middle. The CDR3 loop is CASSLHLDYEQYF. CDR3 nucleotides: TGTGCCAGCAGCCTACATCTCGACTACGAGCAGTACTTC.

The CDR3 DNA reads as TGTGCCAGCAGTTTAGGCTTCTCCTATAATTCACCCCTCCACTTT. Translating gives CASSLGFSYNSPLHF. This rearrangement joins TRBV27 to TRBJ1-6; D is undetermined. The CDR3 is made up of 15 amino acids. The V gene's germline CDR1 is MNHEY and CDR2 SMNVEV (reference sequence). V gave up 2 bases and J gave up 0 bases, with 5 bases separating them.

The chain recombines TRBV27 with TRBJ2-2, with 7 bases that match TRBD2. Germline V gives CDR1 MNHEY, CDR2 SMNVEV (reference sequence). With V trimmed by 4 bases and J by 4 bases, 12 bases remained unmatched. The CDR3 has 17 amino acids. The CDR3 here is CASSSQTIREGTGELFF. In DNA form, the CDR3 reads TGTGCCAGCAGTTCTCAAACAATAAGGGAGGGCACCGGGGAGCTGTTTTTT.

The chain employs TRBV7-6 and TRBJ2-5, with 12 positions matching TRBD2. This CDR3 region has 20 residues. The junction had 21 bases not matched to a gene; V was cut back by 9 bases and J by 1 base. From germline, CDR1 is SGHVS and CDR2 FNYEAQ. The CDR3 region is CARLKGGQALLAGGQETQYF. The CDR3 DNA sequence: TGTGCCAGGTTAAAGGGGGGCCAGGCGTTACTAGCGGGGGGCCAAGAGACCCAGTACTTC.

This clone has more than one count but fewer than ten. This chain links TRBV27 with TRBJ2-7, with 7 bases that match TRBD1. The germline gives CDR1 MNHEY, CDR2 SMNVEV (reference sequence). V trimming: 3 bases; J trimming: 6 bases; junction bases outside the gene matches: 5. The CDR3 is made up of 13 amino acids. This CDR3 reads CASSFNRGAEQYF. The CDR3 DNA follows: TGTGCCAGCAGTTTCAACAGGGGCGCCGAGCAGTACTTC.

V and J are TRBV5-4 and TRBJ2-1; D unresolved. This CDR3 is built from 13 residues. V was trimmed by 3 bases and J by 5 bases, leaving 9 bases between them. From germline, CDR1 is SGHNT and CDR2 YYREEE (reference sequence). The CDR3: CASSSRHNNEQFF. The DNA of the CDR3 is TGTGCCAGCAGCTCACGACACAACAATGAGCAGTTCTTC.

The CDR3 nucleotides read TGTGCCAGCACAAGCCGTAGCTCCTACGAGCAGTACTTC. It yields the protein CASTSRSSYEQYF. The chain recombines TRBV28 with TRBJ2-7; D is unclear. The length of the CDR3 is 13 residues. Germline V gives CDR1 MDHEN, CDR2 SYDVKM. The V gene lost 7 bases and the J gene lost 0 bases, with 10 bases spanning the gap. The variable domain in full, completed from reference TRBV28 and TRBJ2-7, reads DVKVTQSSRYLVKRTGEKVFLECVQDMDHENMFWYRQDPGLGLRLIYFSYDVKMKEKGDIPEGYSVSREKKERFSLILESASTNQTSMYLCASTSRSSYEQYFGPGTRLTVT.

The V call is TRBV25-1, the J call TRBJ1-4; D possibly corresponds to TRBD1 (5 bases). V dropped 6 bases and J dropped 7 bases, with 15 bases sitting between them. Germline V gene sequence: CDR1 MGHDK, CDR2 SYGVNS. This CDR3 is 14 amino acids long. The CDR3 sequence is CASSPGWGVEKLFF. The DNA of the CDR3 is TGTGCCAGCAGCCCCGGGTGGGGGGTTGAAAAACTGTTTTTT.

CDR3 sequence: CASSNRGPGGNQPQHF. Here the CDR3 DNA reads TGCGCCAGCAGCAACAGGGGACCGGGGGGCAATCAGCCCCAGCATTTT. The chain carries TRBV4-1 and TRBJ1-5; TRBD1 matches 7 bases. The CDR3 runs to 16 residues. With 5 bases clipped from V and 2 bases from J, the junction kept 9 bases outside the gene matches. CDR1 is MGHRA, CDR2 YSYEKL, per germline.

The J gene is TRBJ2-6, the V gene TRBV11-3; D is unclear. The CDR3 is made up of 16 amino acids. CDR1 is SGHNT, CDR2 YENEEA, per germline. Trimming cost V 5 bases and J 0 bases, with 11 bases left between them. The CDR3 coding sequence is TGTGCCAGCAGCCCCCCCCGAGGCTCTGGGGCCAACGTCCTGACTTTC. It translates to CASSPPRGSGANVLTF.

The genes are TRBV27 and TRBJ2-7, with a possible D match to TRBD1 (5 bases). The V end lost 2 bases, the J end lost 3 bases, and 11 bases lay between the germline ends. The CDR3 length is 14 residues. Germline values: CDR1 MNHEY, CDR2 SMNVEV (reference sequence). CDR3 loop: CASSLPGNLYEQYF. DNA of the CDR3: TGTGCCAGCAGTTTACCAGGGAATCTCTACGAGCAGTACTTC.

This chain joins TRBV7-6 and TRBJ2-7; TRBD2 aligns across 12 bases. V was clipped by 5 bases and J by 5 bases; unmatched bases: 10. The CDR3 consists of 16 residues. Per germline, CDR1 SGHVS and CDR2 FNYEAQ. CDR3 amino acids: CASSDLAGGFSDEQYF. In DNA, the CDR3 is TGTGCCAGCAGCGATCTAGCGGGAGGGTTTTCCGACGAGCAGTACTTC.

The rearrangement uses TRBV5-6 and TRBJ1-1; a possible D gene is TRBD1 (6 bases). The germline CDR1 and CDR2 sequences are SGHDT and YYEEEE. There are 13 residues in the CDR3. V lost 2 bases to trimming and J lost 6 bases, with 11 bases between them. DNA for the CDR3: TGTGCCAGCAGCTTACCGGGGGGCGCTGAAGCTTTCTTT. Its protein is CASSLPGGAEAFF.

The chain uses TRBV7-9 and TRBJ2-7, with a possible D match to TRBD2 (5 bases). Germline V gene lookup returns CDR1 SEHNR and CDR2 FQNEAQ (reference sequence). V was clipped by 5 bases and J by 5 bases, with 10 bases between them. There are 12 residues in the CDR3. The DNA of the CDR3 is TGTGCCAGCAGCCGAGAGAGGGACGAGCAGTACTTC. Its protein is CASSRERDEQYF.

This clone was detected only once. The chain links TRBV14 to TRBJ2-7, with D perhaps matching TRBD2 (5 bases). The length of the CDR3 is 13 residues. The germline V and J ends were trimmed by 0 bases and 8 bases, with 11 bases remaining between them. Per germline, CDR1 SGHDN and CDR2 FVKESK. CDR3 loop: CASSQELGFKQYF. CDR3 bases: TGTGCCAGCAGCCAAGAACTAGGGTTCAAGCAGTACTTC.